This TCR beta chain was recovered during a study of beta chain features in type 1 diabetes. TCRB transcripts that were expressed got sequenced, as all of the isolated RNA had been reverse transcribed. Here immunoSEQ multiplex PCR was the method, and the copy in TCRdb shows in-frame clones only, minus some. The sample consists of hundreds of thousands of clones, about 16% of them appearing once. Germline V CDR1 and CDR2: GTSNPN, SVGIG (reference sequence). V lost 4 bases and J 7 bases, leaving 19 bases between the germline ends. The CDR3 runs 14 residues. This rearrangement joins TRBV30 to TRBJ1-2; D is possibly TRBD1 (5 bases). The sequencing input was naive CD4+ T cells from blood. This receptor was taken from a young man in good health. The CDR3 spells CAWNRGGGHSGYTF. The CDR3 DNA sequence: TGTGCCTGGAACCGTGGGGGGGGTCACTCTGGCTACACCTTC.